The 25 T cell receptor beta chains below all came from one sample that was sequenced in a study of cytomegalovirus exposure and HLA in healthy donors. Use of 60 Vbeta and 13 Jbeta primers characterized the PCR. The assay was immunoSEQ multiplex PCR, and TCRdb's table has in-frame clones only and misses some. The sample has more than 95,000 clones, 75% to 85% seen once. The sequenced sample was PBMCs. The receptors come from a man younger than 35 in good health and CMV-seronegative.

The chain carries TRBV7-2 and TRBJ1-2; 9 bases are shared with TRBD1. The CDR3 is 15 amino acids. Looked up from germline, CDR1 is SGHTA and CDR2 is FQGNSA. Trimming removed 7 bases from V and 4 bases from J; junction bases left unmatched: 10. DNA for the CDR3: TGTGCCAGCAACCTCTTCCGGGACAGGGTCTATGGCTACACCTTC. Its protein is CASNLFRDRVYGYTF.

This rearrangement joins TRBV7-9 to TRBJ1-1; 8 nucleotides agree with TRBD1. The CDR3 length is 15 residues. Germline V CDR1 and CDR2: SEHNR, FQNEAQ (reference sequence). After removal of 4 bases from V and 4 bases from J, the junction contained 8 bases not matched to a gene. This chain's CDR3 is CASSSSLQGGTEAFF. The CDR3 region has the DNA TGTGCCAGCAGCTCGTCCCTACAGGGGGGCACTGAAGCTTTCTTT.

The chain couples TRBV19 to TRBJ2-2; 9 nucleotides match TRBD1. V lost 7 bases and J lost 7; bases outside the gene matches: 10. Germline CDR1 reads LNHDA; CDR2 reads SQIVND (reference sequence). The CDR3 runs to 15 residues. The CDR3, as DNA: TGTGCCAGTAATATTAACAGGGGGCGCGGCGGGGAGCTGTTTTTT. As protein: CASNINRGRGGELFF.

The chain has TRBV1 and TRBJ2-1; the D segment call TRBD1 is taken from the table without a DNA check. TRBV1 is reported as a pseudogene. This CDR3 is 11 amino acids long. In DNA form, the CDR3 reads TGCACCAGCAGCCCAGGCAATGAGCAGTTCTTC. Translated, it gives CTSSPGNEQFF.

The genes are TRBV19 and TRBJ1-1; a possible D gene is TRBD1 (6 bases). This CDR3 is built from 13 residues. V was clipped by 7 bases and J by 4 bases, with 13 bases between them. Looked up from germline, CDR1 is LNHDA and CDR2 is SQIVND (reference sequence). The CDR3 region has the DNA TGTGCCAGTACCGACACAGGGTCCACTGAAGCTTTCTTT. Translating gives CASTDTGSTEAFF.

This chain connects TRBV29-1 to TRBJ2-1, with TRBD2 matching 13 bases. Germline CDR1 SQVTM, CDR2 ANQGSEA. Trimming removed 1 base from V and 5 bases from J; junction bases left unmatched: 2. The CDR3 loop spans 15 amino acids. CDR3 in DNA: TGCAGCGTTGAAGGGACTAGCGGGAGCAACAATGAGCAGTTCTTC. This encodes CSVEGTSGSNNEQFF.

This rearrangement joins TRBV7-2 to TRBJ2-4; a possible D gene is TRBD2 (6 bases). CDR1 is SGHTA, CDR2 FQGNSA, per germline. The CDR3 extends over 16 amino acids. V lost 1 base to trimming and J lost 6 bases, with 16 bases between them. CDR3 sequence: CASSLVAGSFGNIQYF. The CDR3 DNA sequence: TGTGCCAGCAGCTTAGTGGCGGGAAGTTTCGGAAACATTCAGTACTTC.

The chain carries TRBV5-6 and TRBJ2-1, with TRBD1 as a possible D gene (5 bases). Germline V gene sequence: CDR1 SGHDT, CDR2 YYEEEE. There are 14 residues in the CDR3. Trimming took 0 bases from V and 7 from J, leaving 11 bases between them. The chain's CDR3 is CASSLDPGWNEQFF. For the CDR3, the DNA is TGTGCCAGCAGCTTGGATCCAGGGTGGAATGAGCAGTTCTTC.

J is TRBJ1-5 and V is TRBV5-4, with unresolved D. CDR1 and CDR2 (germline): SGHNT, YYREEE (reference sequence). V was cut by 0 bases and J by 6 bases, with 7 bases left in between. The CDR3 is 13 amino acids. CDR3 coding DNA: TGTGCCAGCAGCTTGGGACGGGGTCAGCCCCAGCATTTT. Amino acids: CASSLGRGQPQHF.

The rearrangement joins TRBV28 to TRBJ1-1; TRBD1 might be the D (6 bases). The CDR3 consists of 14 residues. Germline V gives CDR1 MDHEN, CDR2 SYDVKM. Trimming took off 4 bases at V and 1 base at J, with 10 bases between the two ends. The CDR3 DNA reads TGTGCCAGCAGTTCGGGGGGCCCGAACACTGAAGCTTTCTTT. It translates to CASSSGGPNTEAFF.

The CDR3 loop reads CASSSLGGTNEKLFF. CDR3 bases: TGTGCCAGTAGTAGCCTTGGAGGGACTAATGAAAAACTGTTTTTT. This chain connects TRBV19 to TRBJ1-4, with D unresolved. The CDR3 totals 15 residues. Germline-derived CDR1 and CDR2 are LNHDA and SQIVND (reference sequence). V was trimmed by 4 bases and J by 2 bases, leaving 11 bases between them.

The V and J genes are TRBV6-5 and TRBJ2-7; tentatively, D is TRBD2 (5 bases). Per germline, CDR1 MNHEY and CDR2 SVGAGI. The CDR3 length is 16 residues. The V end lost 0 bases, the J end lost 4 bases, and 16 bases lay between the germline ends. The CDR3 DNA reads TGTGCCAGCAGTTACTCGCTTAGCGTCCCCCTGTACGAGCAGTACTTC. Residues: CASSYSLSVPLYEQYF.

The chain links TRBV6-6 to TRBJ2-3, with 11 bases that match TRBD2. Germline V gene data show CDR1 as MNHNY and CDR2 as SVGAGI (reference sequence). This CDR3 has 15 amino acids. Germline trimming cut 5 bases from V and 4 bases from J; bases unmatched to any gene: 5. The CDR3, as DNA: TGTGCCAGCAGTACCGGGACTAGCGGCCCAGATACGCAGTATTTT. Its translation: CASSTGTSGPDTQYF.

This clone was seen only once. J is TRBJ2-3 and V is TRBV29-1, with 7 nucleotides matching TRBD1. The CDR3 has 13 amino acids. Germline CDR1 and CDR2: SQVTM and ANQGSEA. V lost 4 bases to trimming and J lost 7 bases; unmatched junction nucleotides: 8. The CDR3 loop is CSVASGQTNTQYF. CDR3 coding DNA: TGCAGCGTTGCCTCGGGACAGACAAATACGCAGTATTTT.

The V call is TRBV7-8, the J call TRBJ1-2; weak D call: TRBD1 (6 bases). The CDR3 length is 14 residues. CDR1 SGHVS and CDR2 FQNEAQ come from the germline V gene. V was clipped by 2 bases and J by 4 bases, with 11 bases between them. In DNA, the CDR3 is TGTGCCAGCAGCTTACAGGGGCATACCTATGGCTACACCTTC. The encoded protein is CASSLQGHTYGYTF. The entire variable domain, with the rest obtained from reference TRBV7-8 and TRBJ1-2, is as follows: GAGVSQSPRYKVAKRGQDVALRCDPISGHVSLFWYQQALGQGPEFLTYFQNEAQLDKSGLPSDRFFAERPEGSVSTLKIQRTQQEDSAVYLCASSLQGHTYGYTFGSGTRLTVV.

V is TRBV6-6 and J is TRBJ1-1; D is perhaps TRBD1 (6 bases). CDR1 and CDR2 (germline): MNHNY, SVGAGI (reference sequence). V was cut by 6 bases and J by 4 bases, with 15 bases left in between. The CDR3 has 14 amino acids. The DNA for the CDR3 is TGTGCCAGCAGCCCCAGGGGCGAAGGCACTGAAGCTTTCTTT. It codes for CASSPRGEGTEAFF.

This clone was seen a single time. This chain connects TRBV30 to TRBJ1-5; possibly TRBD1 for D (6 bases). Germline CDR1 and CDR2: GTSNPN and SVGIG (reference sequence). Trimming removed 3 bases at V and 6 bases at J, with 15 bases between. The CDR3 is 14 residues long. The CDR3 reads CAWSIGGAGQPQHF. The CDR3 nucleotides read TGTGCCTGGAGCATCGGGGGGGCAGGTCAGCCCCAGCATTTT.

The chain has TRBV18 and TRBJ2-5, with D possibly TRBD1 on 6 matching bases. Germline loops: CDR1 KGHSH, CDR2 LQKENI. The CDR3 consists of 21 residues. V was shortened by 1 base and J by 1 base, with 28 bases between the two germline ends. The CDR3 spells CASSPRVSLRGSGQLQETQYF. The CDR3 DNA sequence: TGTGCCAGCTCACCACGTGTAAGTCTGAGGGGATCCGGACAGCTCCAAGAGACCCAGTACTTC.

This clone showed up just once. J is TRBJ2-1 and V is TRBV27; no reliable D call. The V end lost 4 bases, the J end lost 0 bases, and 7 bases lay between the germline ends. Germline lookup yields CDR1 MNHEY and CDR2 SMNVEV (reference sequence). The CDR3 totals 14 residues. CDR3 bases: TGTGCCAGCAGTTACGACACCTCCTACAATGAGCAGTTCTTC. Translated, it gives CASSYDTSYNEQFF.

This clone occurred a few times. The CDR3 DNA follows: TGCGCCAGCAGCTTACGTCCGGACTACTCCTACGAGCAGTACTTC. Translated, it gives CASSLRPDYSYEQYF. The chain recombines TRBV5-1 with TRBJ2-7, with D perhaps TRBD2 (6 bases). The germline gives CDR1 SGHRS, CDR2 YFSETQ. V was cut by 2 bases and J by 0 bases, with 12 bases left in between. The CDR3 loop spans 15 amino acids.

The V call is TRBV7-2, the J call TRBJ1-2; no firm D call. The V and J ends lost 1 base and 2 bases respectively, with 8 bases between them. Germline assignment: CDR1 SGHTA and CDR2 FQGNSA. CDR3 length: 14 amino acids. The CDR3 DNA follows: TGTGCCAGCAGCTTAGTGCGGCGGAACTATGGCTACACCTTC. It codes for CASSLVRRNYGYTF.

Only one count was recorded for this clone. The rearrangement joins TRBV25-1 to TRBJ2-7; tentatively, D is TRBD2 (6 bases). The CDR3 contains 15 residues. Germline values: CDR1 MGHDK, CDR2 SYGVNS. V gave up 3 bases and J gave up 1 base, with 13 bases separating them. CDR3 DNA sequence: TGTGCCAGCAGTGATCGGGGGTCACTTTCCTACGAGCAGTACTTC. This sequence encodes CASSDRGSLSYEQYF.

The CDR3 DNA is TGTGCCAGCAGCTTAATGCGATCTGGGGCCAACGTCCTGACTTTC. The encoded protein is CASSLMRSGANVLTF. The chain carries TRBV7-8 and TRBJ2-6, with D unclear. Trimming left V 2 bases short and J 1 base short, with 6 bases between. The germline V gene encodes CDR1 SGHVS and CDR2 FQNEAQ. This CDR3 comprises 15 residues.

This clone was counted once. The chain combines TRBV11-3 with TRBJ2-2, with 10 positions matching TRBD1. Germline values: CDR1 SGHNT, CDR2 YENEEA. After removal of 3 bases from V and 4 bases from J, the junction contained 5 bases not matched to a gene. The length of the CDR3 is 16 residues. CDR3 protein: CASSFMDRGGTGELFF. CDR3 bases: TGTGCCAGCAGCTTCATGGACAGGGGGGGCACCGGGGAGCTGTTTTTT.

The chain links TRBV5-6 to TRBJ2-1; D is unresolved. The V gene's germline CDR1 is SGHDT and CDR2 YYEEEE. V shed 3 bases and J shed 8 bases, with 15 bases lying between them. The CDR3 contains 14 residues. The CDR3 loop is CASSSPTRNYEQFF. CDR3 coding DNA: TGTGCCAGCAGCTCCCCTACGAGGAATTATGAGCAGTTCTTC.